The 22 T cell receptor beta chains presented below share a single source sample, sequenced in a study of vaccination effects on CD4 cells after COVID-19. For these TCRs, the target antigens are not known. Profiling relied on immunoSEQ multiplex PCR, and the TCRdb table lists in-frame clones only, not all of them. The repertoire holds 30,000 to 35,000 clones, with roughly two thirds as singletons. Before sequencing took place, the ViraFEST assay used viral peptide pools to expand antigen-specific CD4+ T cells. Subsequent to a culture period of about ten days, CD4+ T cells were isolated. Sequenced material: CD4+ T cells from PBMCs cultured with HCoV-229E spike peptides, taken before COVID-19 vaccination. The receptor set was obtained from a human donor who received a COVID-19 vaccine.

The chain is built from TRBV9 and TRBJ1-3, with 8 bases fitting TRBD1. CDR3 length: 16 residues. Germline V lookup: CDR1 SGDLS, CDR2 YYNGEE. The trim removed 4 bases at V and 0 bases at J, leaving 6 bases unmatched. This CDR3 reads CASSPRTGISGNTIYF. The CDR3 DNA is TGTGCCAGCAGCCCCAGGACAGGGATCTCTGGAAACACCATATATTTT.

The chain uses TRBV27 and TRBJ2-1; 9 positions match TRBD2. The CDR3 is 18 amino acids. After removal of 3 bases from V and 5 bases from J, the junction contained 14 bases not matched to a gene. Germline values: CDR1 MNHEY, CDR2 SMNVEV (reference sequence). The CDR3 coding sequence is TGTGCCAGCAGTTTGACTAGCGGATGGGGGCCTACCGACAATGAGCAGTTCTTC. Translating it yields CASSLTSGWGPTDNEQFF.

This clone appeared a few times. This rearrangement joins TRBV5-1 to TRBJ1-2; TRBD1 is a possible D gene (5 bases). CDR1 is SGHRS and CDR2 is YFSETQ in the germline V gene. The V gene lost 4 bases and the J gene lost 13 bases, with 20 bases spanning the gap. The CDR3 loop spans 13 amino acids. This CDR3 reads CASSPGTSRGVTF. The CDR3, as DNA: TGCGCCAGCAGCCCCGGGACTTCCCGAGGGGTCACCTTC. Combining the CDR3 with reference TRBV5-1 and TRBJ1-2 gives the whole variable domain KAGVTQTPRYLIKTRGQQVTLSCSPISGHRSVSWYQQTPGQGLQFLFEYFSETQRNKGNFPGRFSGRQFSNSRSEMNVSTLELGDSALYLCASSPGTSRGVTFGSGTRLTVV.

V is TRBV7-2 and J is TRBJ2-5, with TRBD1 identical over 9 bases. The CDR3 covers 15 residues. CDR1 and CDR2 from the germline V gene are SGHTA and FQGNSA. J gave up 5 bases and V 9 bases, and 13 bases lay outside the gene matches. The CDR3 loop reads CASLKTGGEWETQYF. Here the CDR3 DNA reads TGTGCCAGTTTGAAAACAGGGGGCGAGTGGGAGACCCAGTACTTC.

The chain recombines TRBV6-6 with TRBJ1-6, with D tentatively TRBD1 (5 bases). The CDR3 has 14 residues. V was clipped by 5 bases and J by 8 bases, with 13 bases between them. Germline V gene sequence: CDR1 MNHNY, CDR2 SVGAGI (reference sequence). The CDR3 loop is CASSKGREHSPLHF. CDR3 sequence (DNA): TGTGCCAGCAGTAAGGGGCGCGAGCATTCACCCCTCCACTTT.

The rearrangement uses TRBV18 and TRBJ1-4; tentative D call: TRBD1 (5 bases). The CDR3 is 16 amino acids. The germline V gene encodes CDR1 KGHSH and CDR2 LQKENI. V was cut by 3 bases and J by 7 bases, with 18 bases left in between. This CDR3 is CASSPTHGGGVEKLFF. The CDR3 DNA sequence: TGTGCCAGCTCACCCACCCACGGGGGAGGAGTTGAAAAACTGTTTTTT.

This clone has a handful of counts. CDR3 coding DNA: TGTGCCAGCAGCCAAGAACTACGGGGGGGGAACGAGCAGTACTTC. This sequence encodes CASSQELRGGNEQYF. The chain employs TRBV3-1 (or the pseudogene TRBV3-2) and TRBJ2-7; TRBD2 aligns across 8 bases. This CDR3 spans 15 amino acids. In germline, CDR1 is LGHDT, CDR2 YNNKEL (reference sequence). V was pared by 0 bases and J by 5 bases, with 6 bases of the junction left unmatched.

V gene TRBV5-1 combines with J gene TRBJ1-2, with D possibly TRBD1 on 5 matching bases. Germline CDR1 reads SGHRS; CDR2 reads YFSETQ. Trimming stripped 0 bases from V and 3 bases from J, with 6 bases between. This CDR3 contains 13 residues. CDR3 nucleotides: TGCGCCAGCAGCTTGGGACAGTACTATGGCTACACCTTC. This gives the protein CASSLGQYYGYTF.

This clone was counted a few times. The V call is TRBV4-1, the J call TRBJ1-4; D call uncertain. The V end was cut by 1 base, the J end by 8 bases, with 8 bases between. The length of the CDR3 is 13 residues. Germline CDR1 reads MGHRA; CDR2 reads YSYEKL. The DNA for the CDR3 is TGCGCCAGCAGCCAAGTGGCAGTCGAAAAACTGTTTTTT. Translated: CASSQVAVEKLFF.

This rearrangement joins TRBV7-9 to TRBJ2-7; 7 bases agree with TRBD1. Losses at the gene ends were 5 bases for V and 0 bases for J; bases not matched to a gene: 7. Germline V gene sequence: CDR1 SEHNR, CDR2 FQNEAQ (reference sequence). The CDR3 runs to 15 residues. The CDR3 here is CASSPPGQISYEQYF. The CDR3 bases are TGTGCCAGCAGCCCCCCGGGACAGATCTCCTACGAGCAGTACTTC.

The chain is built from TRBV7-9 and TRBJ2-2, with D uncertain. Trimming removed 0 bases from V and 5 bases from J, with 7 bases in between. Germline loops: CDR1 SEHNR, CDR2 FQNEAQ (reference sequence). This CDR3 spans 14 amino acids. DNA for the CDR3: TGTGCCAGCAGCTTAGCGTCGGAAACCGGGGAGCTGTTTTTT. It encodes CASSLASETGELFF. Full variable domain (remainder filled in from reference TRBV7-9 and TRBJ2-2): DTGVSQNPRHKITKRGQNVTFRCDPISEHNRLYWYRQTLGQGPEFLTYFQNEAQLEKSRLLSDRFSAERPKGSFSTLEIQRTEQGDSAMYLCASSLASETGELFFGEGSRLTVL.

CDR3 residues: CASSQGVGRGHYNEQFF. The CDR3, as DNA: TGCGCCAGCAGCCAAGGAGTGGGGCGGGGGCACTACAATGAGCAGTTCTTC. The V call is TRBV4-3, the J call TRBJ2-1; D possibly corresponds to TRBD2 (7 bases). The CDR3 spans 17 residues. V gave up 1 base and J gave up 3 bases, with 16 bases separating them. The germline V gene has CDR1 LGHNA and CDR2 YSLEER.

This clone has more than one count but fewer than ten. This rearrangement joins TRBV10-3 to TRBJ2-1; D unclear. V was shortened by 1 base and J by 5 bases, with 9 bases between the two germline ends. The CDR3 is 14 amino acids. Germline loops: CDR1 ENHRY, CDR2 SYGVKD. CDR3 nucleotides: TGTGCCATCAGTGAGTTGGGTCTGGACAATGAGCAGTTCTTC. Amino acids: CAISELGLDNEQFF.

This clone was detected only a few times. This chain connects TRBV6-6 to TRBJ2-3; maybe TRBD2 (5 bases). CDR1 is MNHNY, CDR2 SVGAGI, per germline (reference sequence). The CDR3 has 14 amino acids. V gave up 2 bases and J gave up 1 base, with 7 bases separating them. For the CDR3, the DNA is TGTGCCAGCAGTTACGTGCGGGGCACAGATACGCAGTATTTT. Its protein is CASSYVRGTDTQYF.

This chain connects TRBV10-1 to TRBJ1-4; 10 nucleotides agree with TRBD1. CDR3 size: 18 residues. Losses at the gene ends were 7 bases for V and 0 bases for J; bases not matched to a gene: 11. Germline CDR1 and CDR2: WNHNN and SYGVQD (reference sequence). CDR3 DNA: TGCGCCAGCATCGTACCCCGGGACAGGGGAACAACTAATGAAAAACTGTTTTTT. Residues: CASIVPRDRGTTNEKLFF.

The rearrangement links TRBV3-1 (or the pseudogene TRBV3-2) to TRBJ1-1; weak D call: TRBD1 (5 bases). The CDR3 has 13 residues. V was trimmed by 1 base and J by 4 bases, leaving 7 bases between them. CDR1 LGHDT and CDR2 YNNKEL come from the germline V gene (reference sequence). CDR3 in amino acids: CASSQATATEAFF. The DNA of the CDR3 is TGTGCCAGCAGCCAAGCGACAGCCACTGAAGCTTTCTTT.

This clone was observed a few times. This chain links TRBV6-5 with TRBJ1-2; 8 positions match TRBD1. The germline gives CDR1 MNHEY, CDR2 SVGAGI. CDR3 length: 15 residues. J gave up 4 bases and V 5 bases, and 9 bases lay outside the gene matches. The CDR3 DNA reads TGTGCCAGCAGTCCAAACGGACAGGGTCTCTATGGCTACACCTTC. Translation: CASSPNGQGLYGYTF.

The chain couples TRBV3-1 (or the pseudogene TRBV3-2) to TRBJ1-5; the D is unclear. CDR1 LGHDT and CDR2 YNNKEL come from the germline V gene (reference sequence). There are 9 residues in the CDR3. The CDR3 reads CAWGQPQHF. In DNA, the CDR3 is TGTGCTTGGGGTCAGCCCCAGCATTTT.

The gene calls are TRBV5-6 and TRBJ2-3; a possible D gene is TRBD1 (6 bases). Germline assignment: CDR1 SGHDT and CDR2 YYEEEE. The CDR3 runs to 15 residues. The germline V and J ends were trimmed by 0 bases and 3 bases, with 11 bases remaining between them. As DNA, the CDR3 is TGTGCCAGCAGCTTGGACACCACAGGGACAGATACGCAGTATTTT. Its protein is CASSLDTTGTDTQYF.

The chain is built from TRBV29-1 and TRBJ1-2, with TRBD1 identical over 8 bases. The length of the CDR3 is 14 residues. V dropped 5 bases and J dropped 8; count of bases not matched to a gene: 13. CDR1 is SQVTM, CDR2 ANQGSEA, per germline. The CDR3 loop is CSVPAGTGYAGYTF. CDR3 DNA sequence: TGCAGCGTTCCGGCCGGGACAGGTTACGCCGGCTACACCTTC.

This rearrangement joins TRBV28 to TRBJ2-1, with 9 positions matching TRBD2. V lost 6 bases to trimming and J lost 10 bases; unmatched junction nucleotides: 19. The CDR3 has 17 residues. In germline, CDR1 is MDHEN, CDR2 SYDVKM. The CDR3 DNA reads as TGTGCCAGCAGCCTGCTGGGCGGGAGCGGGGGGCCGGGGGAGCAGTTCTTC. Translated, it gives CASSLLGGSGGPGEQFF.

The CDR3 protein is CASSSIGNQPQHF. In nucleotides, the CDR3 is TGTGCCAGTAGTTCTATCGGGAATCAGCCCCAGCATTTT. The chain couples TRBV19 to TRBJ1-5; D remains unclear. From germline, CDR1 is LNHDA and CDR2 SQIVND (reference sequence). The CDR3 is 13 amino acids. The ends were cut back, 5 bases at V and 4 bases at J, with 9 bases in the middle.